A selection of T cell receptor beta chains follows, all from one sample in a study of blood T cell repertoires in COVID-19. TCRdb keeps only in-frame clones here, not all; method: immunoSEQ multiplex PCR. The table lists some 96,000 clones, roughly 88% of them singletons. Sequencing was performed on peripheral blood. The receptor set was obtained from a human donor in a cohort sampled during active COVID-19. The CDR3 runs from the conserved cysteine through the conserved F or W. Fields, in order: J gene, clone size, D gene, V gene, CDR3 protein, CDR3 DNA. A D gene is named only where the DNA matches it firmly. Only part of the rows carry a size: once, few, many, or a class if the clone is expanded.

j_gene: TRBJ2-3; abundance: .; d_gene: TRBD2; v_gene: TRBV5-1; CDR3aa: CASSLAGTSGMSGTQYF; CDR3nt: TGCGCCAGCAGCTTGGCGGGGACTAGCGGGATGAGTGGTACGCAGTATTTT
j_gene: TRBJ1-4; abundance: .; d_gene: .; v_gene: TRBV12-3/TRBV12-4; CDR3aa: CASSLGPNEKLFF; CDR3nt: TGTGCCAGCAGTTTGGGCCCCAATGAAAAACTGTTTTTT
j_gene: TRBJ1-4; abundance: .; d_gene: .; v_gene: TRBV25-1; CDR3aa: CASSTGPGTGGKLFF; CDR3nt: TGTGCCAGCAGTACCGGTCCAGGGACTGGCGGAAAACTGTTTTTT
j_gene: TRBJ2-7; abundance: .; d_gene: TRBD1; v_gene: TRBV3-1/TRBV3-2; CDR3aa: CASSQLTGFSYEQYF; CDR3nt: TGTGCCAGCAGCCAGTTGACAGGGTTTTCCTACGAGCAGTACTTC
j_gene: TRBJ2-7; abundance: once; d_gene: TRBD2; v_gene: TRBV5-1; CDR3aa: CASSLEGGSLTYEQYF; CDR3nt: TGCGCCAGCAGCTTGGAGGGCGGGAGTTTGACCTACGAGCAGTACTTC
j_gene: TRBJ2-1; abundance: .; d_gene: .; v_gene: TRBV2; CDR3aa: CASLAESSYNEQFF; CDR3nt: TGTGCCAGCCTGGCGGAGAGCTCCTACAATGAGCAGTTCTTC
j_gene: TRBJ1-5; abundance: .; d_gene: .; v_gene: TRBV7-6; CDR3aa: CASSRRGGSNQPQHF; CDR3nt: TGTGCCAGCAGTCGGCGGGGGGGTAGCAATCAGCCCCAGCATTTT
j_gene: TRBJ2-3; abundance: .; d_gene: .; v_gene: TRBV10-3; CDR3aa: CAIRMGAVSSTDTQYF; CDR3nt: TGTGCCATCAGGATGGGAGCGGTTAGTAGCACAGATACGCAGTATTTT
j_gene: TRBJ2-3; abundance: .; d_gene: TRBD1; v_gene: TRBV4-3; CDR3aa: CASSQGTGVGSTDTQYF; CDR3nt: TGCGCCAGCAGCCAGGGGACAGGCGTAGGAAGCACAGATACGCAGTATTTT
j_gene: TRBJ1-6; abundance: .; d_gene: .; v_gene: TRBV7-9; CDR3aa: CASSAHSTGFSPLHF; CDR3nt: TGTGCCAGCAGCGCACACTCCACAGGGTTCTCACCCCTCCACTTT